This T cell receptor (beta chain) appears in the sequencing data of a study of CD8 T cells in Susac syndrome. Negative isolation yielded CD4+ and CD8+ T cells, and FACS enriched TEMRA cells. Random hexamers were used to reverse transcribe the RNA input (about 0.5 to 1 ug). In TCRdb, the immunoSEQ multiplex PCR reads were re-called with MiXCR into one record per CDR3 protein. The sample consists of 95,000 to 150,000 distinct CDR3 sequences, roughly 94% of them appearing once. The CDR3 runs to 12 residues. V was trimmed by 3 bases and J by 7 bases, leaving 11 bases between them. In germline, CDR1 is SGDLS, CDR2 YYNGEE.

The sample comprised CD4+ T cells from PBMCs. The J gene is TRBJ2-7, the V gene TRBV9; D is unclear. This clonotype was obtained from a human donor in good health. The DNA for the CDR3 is TGTGCCAGCAGCGCGAACGGTGCTGAGCAGTACTTC. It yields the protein CASSANGAEQYF.